This TCR beta chain came from a study of response to subunit inactivated influenza vaccine. Germline V lookup: CDR1 DFQATT, CDR2 SNEGSKA (reference sequence). V shed 3 bases and J shed 0 bases, with 13 bases lying between them. The CDR3 consists of 15 residues. Study results and limitations: Each seasonal influenza vaccination recruits few new T cells, the authors suggested.

MiXCR, run by TCRdb on the RT-PCR reads, gives a single entry per CDR3 protein. The sample lists about 530,000 distinct CDR3 sequences, 10% to 15% occurring once. This clonotype was seen a few times. As yet, its antigen is unknown. Sequenced here: PBMCs from blood, sampled on the day of vaccination. The V gene is TRBV20-1, the J gene TRBJ2-3, with D perhaps assigned TRBD1 or TRBD2 (5 bases each). The TCR originated in a man in his fifties who received an inactivated influenza vaccine. CDR3: CSASGGPLSTDTQYF. The CDR3 DNA is TGCAGTGCTAGTGGGGGTCCCCTTAGCACAGATACGCAGTATTTT.